One and the same sample provided the 32 T cell receptor beta chains below, sequenced in a study of T cells in localized non-small cell lung cancer. TCRdb's table, derived via immunoSEQ multiplex PCR, lists solely in-frame clones and lacks some. Of about 52,000 clones listed, around nine tenths are singletons. The sequencing here drew on PBMCs, taken before any cancer treatment. Source of these receptors: a female donor with stage II lung adenocarcinoma.

The rearrangement links TRBV9 to TRBJ1-1, with D perhaps TRBD1 (6 bases). CDR1 is SGDLS and CDR2 is YYNGEE in the germline V gene. The CDR3 loop spans 12 amino acids. Trimming took off 4 bases at V and 12 bases at J, with 16 bases between the two ends. CDR3 region: CASSPSGTSPFF. The CDR3 nucleotides read TGTGCCAGCAGCCCCTCGGGGACATCCCCTTTCTTT.

This chain connects TRBV19 to TRBJ2-2; 11 positions agree with TRBD1. J lost 11 bases, V lost 4 bases, and 6 bases had no gene match. In germline, CDR1 is LNHDA, CDR2 SQIVND (reference sequence). This CDR3 region has 14 residues. In DNA form, the CDR3 reads TGTGCCAGTAGTACAGGACAGGGGGCGGTTGAGCTGTTTTTT. It specifies CASSTGQGAVELFF.

The rearrangement uses TRBV2 and TRBJ1-2; no firm D call. The V gene lost 2 bases and the J gene lost 8 bases, with 12 bases spanning the gap. The CDR3 is made up of 13 amino acids. Germline V gives CDR1 SNHLY, CDR2 FYNNEI. The CDR3 is CASSETVGLGYTF. The CDR3 coding sequence is TGTGCCAGCAGTGAAACGGTAGGGCTCGGCTACACCTTC. The full variable domain, with the rest looked up from reference TRBV2 and TRBJ1-2, is EPEVTQTPSHQVTQMGQEVILRCVPISNHLYFYWYRQILGQKVEFLVSFYNNEISEKSEIFDDQFSVERPDGSNFTLKIRSTKLEDSAMYFCASSETVGLGYTFGSGTRLTVV.

The chain uses TRBV5-5 and TRBJ1-1; D is unresolved. The V end lost 4 bases, the J end lost 5 bases, and 12 bases lay between the germline ends. Per germline, CDR1 SGHKS and CDR2 YYEKEE (reference sequence). CDR3 length equals 13 residues. The CDR3: CASSPRLETEAFF. CDR3 coding DNA: TGTGCCAGCAGCCCCCGCCTGGAGACTGAAGCTTTCTTT.

This chain links TRBV18 with TRBJ2-1; TRBD1 is a possible D gene (8 bases). Per the germline V gene, CDR1 is KGHSH and CDR2 is LQKENI. CDR3 length: 14 amino acids. V was trimmed by 8 bases and J by 8 bases, leaving 19 bases between them. The CDR3 sequence is CASRGQGGRDEQFF. Written as DNA, the CDR3 is TGTGCCAGCAGAGGACAGGGAGGGCGCGATGAGCAGTTCTTC.

This chain links TRBV4-2 with TRBJ2-1; D is possibly TRBD1 (8 bases). V was cut by 1 base and J by 2 bases, with 15 bases left in between. CDR3 length equals 17 residues. From germline, CDR1 is LGHNA and CDR2 YNFKEQ. The CDR3 region is CASSQGDRSGAYNEQFF. The CDR3 DNA reads as TGTGCCAGCAGCCAAGGGGACAGGAGCGGGGCCTACAATGAGCAGTTCTTC.

V gene TRBV15 combines with J gene TRBJ2-1; perhaps TRBD1 as D (6 bases). Per the germline V gene, CDR1 is LNHNV and CDR2 is YYDKDF (reference sequence). This CDR3 is built from 14 residues. Between the trimmed V and J ends, which lost 1 base and 6 bases, there was a span of 10 bases. In nucleotides, the CDR3 is TGTGCCACCAGCAGAGGGTCCAGGGGCAATGAGCAGTTCTTC. Residues: CATSRGSRGNEQFF.

The chain carries TRBV5-1 and TRBJ1-3; D call uncertain. The V end was cut by 0 bases, the J end by 0 bases, with 10 bases between. Looked up from germline, CDR1 is SGHRS and CDR2 is YFSETQ. CDR3 length equals 16 residues. CDR3 region: CASSLGPSDSGNTIYF. CDR3 nucleotide sequence: TGCGCCAGCAGCTTGGGGCCCAGCGACTCTGGAAACACCATATATTTT.

V usage is TRBV7-3 and J usage is TRBJ2-1; TRBD1 agrees at 7 bases. V shed 3 bases, J shed 4 bases, and the junction held 0 bases outside the gene matches. The CDR3 has 13 residues. Per germline, CDR1 SGHTA and CDR2 FQGTGA. DNA for the CDR3: TGTGCCAGCAGCTTGGACAGGTACAATGAGCAGTTCTTC. Protein product: CASSLDRYNEQFF.

The CDR3 nucleotides read TGCGCCAGCAGCCAAGCGCCACAGGCGAACTCTGGAAACACCATATATTTT. This sequence encodes CASSQAPQANSGNTIYF. The V gene is TRBV4-1, the J gene TRBJ1-3; D might be TRBD1 (5 bases). CDR3 length equals 17 residues. Per germline, CDR1 MGHRA and CDR2 YSYEKL. The V end lost 1 base, the J end lost 0 bases, and 13 bases lay between the germline ends.

This chain connects TRBV7-3 to TRBJ2-3, with a tentative D call TRBD2 (6 bases). The CDR3 runs to 15 residues. Trimming took off 4 bases at V and 1 base at J, with 12 bases between the two ends. CDR1 SGHTA and CDR2 FQGTGA come from the germline V gene. Here the CDR3 reads CASSSTGGGTDTQYF. The CDR3 DNA is TGTGCCAGCAGCTCGACCGGGGGAGGCACAGATACGCAGTATTTT.

This chain connects TRBV10-3 to TRBJ1-1, with D perhaps matching TRBD1 (5 bases). V lost 0 bases and J lost 8, with 13 bases in between. The CDR3 has 14 amino acids. Germline V gives CDR1 ENHRY, CDR2 SYGVKD. The CDR3 DNA reads TGTGCCATCAGTGAGTCCAACGGGGCAGCCGAAGCTTTCTTT. Residues: CAISESNGAAEAFF.

The chain links TRBV2 to TRBJ1-2; D is unclear. Germline V CDR1 and CDR2: SNHLY, FYNNEI. The V and J ends lost 0 bases and 4 bases respectively, with 21 bases between them. The length of the CDR3 is 18 residues. CDR3 residues: CASSEARAGIKAGYGYTF. DNA for the CDR3: TGTGCCAGCAGTGAAGCGCGGGCAGGCATCAAGGCAGGCTATGGCTACACCTTC.

This rearrangement joins TRBV7-8 to TRBJ2-7; D not certain. The CDR3 is made up of 14 amino acids. Germline V CDR1 and CDR2: SGHVS, FQNEAQ. With 5 bases removed from V and 6 bases from J, the gap between germline ends came to 17 bases. CDR3 amino acids: CASSPIFSGSEQYF. CDR3 bases: TGTGCCAGCAGCCCCATATTCTCCGGATCCGAGCAGTACTTC.

The chain joins TRBV7-6 to TRBJ1-1, with 9 bases matching TRBD1. The CDR3 has 15 amino acids. Looked up from germline, CDR1 is SGHVS and CDR2 is FNYEAQ. The V and J ends lost 3 bases and 3 bases, in that order; junction bases with no gene match: 5. As DNA, the CDR3 is TGTGCCAGCAGCTTGGTTGGGACAGGGCACACTGAAGCTTTCTTT. It specifies CASSLVGTGHTEAFF.

This chain connects TRBV2 to TRBJ1-5, with D tentatively TRBD1 (6 bases). This CDR3 is 15 amino acids long. Germline V gene lookup returns CDR1 SNHLY and CDR2 FYNNEI. Trimming stripped 7 bases from V and 3 bases from J, with 16 bases between. CDR3 loop: CASTPVRGPNQPQHF. The CDR3 bases are TGTGCCAGCACCCCGGTCAGGGGCCCCAATCAGCCCCAGCATTTT.

In its sample, this clone was seen a few times. This chain joins TRBV7-9 and TRBJ1-2; D call uncertain. Trimming took off 0 bases at V and 5 bases at J, with 10 bases between the two ends. Looked up from germline, CDR1 is SEHNR and CDR2 is FQNEAQ (reference sequence). CDR3 size: 14 residues. The CDR3, as DNA: TGTGCCAGCAGCTTAGCCGACTTGGCATATGGCTACACCTTC. As protein: CASSLADLAYGYTF.

This chain uses TRBV19 with TRBJ2-1; D uncertain. The V gene lost 0 bases and the J gene lost 4 bases, with 16 bases spanning the gap. Germline lookup yields CDR1 LNHDA and CDR2 SQIVND (reference sequence). The CDR3 is 17 amino acids. CDR3 residues: CASSIDSRWYPYNEQFF. The CDR3 DNA sequence: TGTGCCAGTAGTATAGATTCCCGGTGGTACCCTTACAATGAGCAGTTCTTC.

The rearrangement uses TRBV5-1 and TRBJ1-3; the D is unclear. CDR1 and CDR2 (germline): SGHRS, YFSETQ. Trimming removed 4 bases at V and 0 bases at J, with 8 bases between. The CDR3 extends over 14 amino acids. The CDR3 spells CASSARDSGNTIYF. As DNA, the CDR3 is TGCGCCAGCAGCGCCCGAGACTCTGGAAACACCATATATTTT.

The chain links TRBV15 to TRBJ2-1; D not resolved. The CDR3 length is 15 residues. From germline, CDR1 is LNHNV and CDR2 YYDKDF (reference sequence). The V gene lost 0 bases and the J gene lost 3 bases, with 9 bases spanning the gap. CDR3 DNA: TGTGCCACCAGCAGAGACCCAGACGGCTACAATGAGCAGTTCTTC. Protein sequence: CATSRDPDGYNEQFF.

The chain uses TRBV11-2 and TRBJ2-7; 9 bases are a match to TRBD1. Losses at the gene ends were 8 bases for V and 4 bases for J; bases not matched to a gene: 3. This CDR3 spans 12 amino acids. Germline-derived CDR1 and CDR2 are SGHAT and FQNNGV. The CDR3 nucleotides read TGTGCCAGCCGGGACAGGGTGTACGAGCAGTACTTC. This gives the protein CASRDRVYEQYF. Variable domain in full (rest from reference TRBV11-2 and TRBJ2-7): EAGVAQSPRYKIIEKRQSVAFWCNPISGHATLYWYQQILGQGPKLLIQFQNNGVVDDSQLPKDRFSAERLKGVDSTLKIQPAKLEDSAVYLCASRDRVYEQYFGPGTRLTVT.

The chain carries TRBV19 and TRBJ1-5; 9 bases align to TRBD1. The CDR3 totals 13 residues. Germline trimming cut 5 bases from V and 5 bases from J; bases unmatched to any gene: 1. Germline values: CDR1 LNHDA, CDR2 SQIVND (reference sequence). CDR3 in amino acids: CASSRDRDQPQHF. CDR3 coding DNA: TGTGCCAGTAGTCGGGACAGGGATCAGCCCCAGCATTTT.

The J gene is TRBJ2-7, the V gene TRBV10-1; 7 bases fit TRBD1. V was clipped by 2 bases and J by 2 bases; unmatched bases: 0. The CDR3 runs to 13 residues. Germline V CDR1 and CDR2: WNHNN, SYGVQD (reference sequence). CDR3 region: CASSEGTAYEQYF. CDR3 coding DNA: TGCGCCAGCAGTGAGGGGACAGCCTACGAGCAGTACTTC.

The V call is TRBV5-6, the J call TRBJ2-5; TRBD2 agrees at 9 bases. The germline V gene encodes CDR1 SGHDT and CDR2 YYEEEE. V lost 4 bases and J lost 2; bases outside the gene matches: 3. This CDR3 spans 14 amino acids. As DNA, the CDR3 is TGTGCCAGCAGCCTGCGGGGGGGGCAAGAGACCCAGTACTTC. This encodes CASSLRGGQETQYF.

J is TRBJ1-5 and V is TRBV19; D gene uncertain. Trimming cost V 5 bases and J 0 bases, with 11 bases left between them. The CDR3 extends over 15 amino acids. Germline V gene lookup returns CDR1 LNHDA and CDR2 SQIVND (reference sequence). The CDR3 DNA sequence: TGTGCCAGTAGTTCGATCCGGAATAGCAATCAGCCCCAGCATTTT. Protein: CASSSIRNSNQPQHF. The complete variable domain, with remaining parts taken from reference TRBV19 and TRBJ1-5, reads DGGITQSPKYLFRKEGQNVTLSCEQNLNHDAMYWYRQDPGQGLRLIYYSQIVNDFQKGDIAEGYSVSREKKESFPLTVTSAQKNPTAFYLCASSSIRNSNQPQHFGDGTRLSIL.

This sequence joins TRBV7-2 and TRBJ1-6; no firm D call. The CDR3 totals 15 residues. V lost 5 bases and J lost 3, with 11 bases in between. CDR1 is SGHTA, CDR2 FQGNSA, per germline. CDR3 loop: CASSPRHLYNSPLHF. CDR3 coding DNA: TGTGCCAGCAGCCCAAGACACCTCTATAATTCACCCCTCCACTTT.

The chain employs TRBV7-6 and TRBJ2-7; perhaps TRBD2 as D (6 bases). From germline, CDR1 is SGHVS and CDR2 FNYEAQ. With 1 base removed from V and 4 bases from J, the gap between germline ends came to 14 bases. The CDR3 loop spans 15 amino acids. As DNA, the CDR3 is TGTGCCAGCAGCTTAGAGGTCGGGGGAAGATACGAGCAGTACTTC. This gives the protein CASSLEVGGRYEQYF.

J is TRBJ1-1 and V is TRBV6-5; TRBD1 matches at 7 bases. The CDR3 length is 13 residues. V lost 5 bases, J lost 9 bases, and 9 bases stayed unmatched. Germline lookup yields CDR1 MNHEY and CDR2 SVGAGI. The CDR3 coding sequence is TGTGCCAGCAGTCAGACGACAGGGATGAAAGCTTTCTTT. This codes for CASSQTTGMKAFF.

The CDR3 sequence is CASSPTTANGAFF. The CDR3 DNA reads TGTGCCAGCAGCCCCACGACAGCTAACGGAGCTTTCTTT. V usage is TRBV11-2 and J usage is TRBJ1-1; tentatively, D is TRBD1 (5 bases). The CDR3 covers 13 residues. Germline V gives CDR1 SGHAT, CDR2 FQNNGV. V lost 5 bases and J lost 10, with 17 bases in between.

The chain combines TRBV5-1 with TRBJ2-3, with TRBD1 matching 7 bases. Looked up from germline, CDR1 is SGHRS and CDR2 is YFSETQ. The CDR3 is 16 residues long. The ends lost 0 bases at V and 4 bases at J; junction bases unmatched: 8. The CDR3 DNA is TGCGCCAGCAGCTTGGTCGGGAACACAGGGGCAGATACGCAGTATTTT. Residues: CASSLVGNTGADTQYF.

The V and J genes are TRBV29-1 and TRBJ1-2; no firm D call. The CDR3 sequence is 12 residues long. Deletions cut 0 bases from V and 8 bases from J, with 10 bases between. Germline assignment: CDR1 SQVTM and CDR2 ANQGSEA. CDR3 in DNA: TGCAGCGTTGAAGATGAGATTTTCGGCTACACCTTC. It translates to CSVEDEIFGYTF.

The chain recombines TRBV28 with TRBJ2-7, with D possibly TRBD2 on 6 matching bases. V shed 2 bases and J shed 4 bases, with 15 bases lying between them. There are 15 residues in the CDR3. CDR1 MDHEN and CDR2 SYDVKM come from the germline V gene. The CDR3 DNA is TGTGCCAGCAGTTTAGGAGGGTCTACCTCTTACGAGCAGTACTTC. It yields the protein CASSLGGSTSYEQYF.